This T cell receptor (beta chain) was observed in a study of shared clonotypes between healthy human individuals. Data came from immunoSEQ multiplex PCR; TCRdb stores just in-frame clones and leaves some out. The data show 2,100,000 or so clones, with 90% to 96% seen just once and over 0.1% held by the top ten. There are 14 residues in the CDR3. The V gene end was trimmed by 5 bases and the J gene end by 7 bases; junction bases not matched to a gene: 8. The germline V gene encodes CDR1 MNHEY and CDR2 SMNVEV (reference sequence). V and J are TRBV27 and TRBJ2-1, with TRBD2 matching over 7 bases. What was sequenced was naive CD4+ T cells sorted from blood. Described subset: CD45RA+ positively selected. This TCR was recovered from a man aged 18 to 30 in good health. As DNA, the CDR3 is TGTGCCAGCAGTAGCGGGATAAGCATTAATGAGCAGTTCTTC. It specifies CASSSGISINEQFF.